The 21 T cell receptor beta chains presented below share a single source sample, sequenced in a study of PD-L1 blockade in urothelial cancer. Using immunoSEQ multiplex PCR, the repertoire was profiled, and TCRdb retains in-frame clones only, with some absent. The sample lists roughly 50,000 clones; approximately 80% were seen once. The sample here was PBMCs, taken around atezolizumab (anti-PD-L1) treatment. Receptors were obtained from a man between 65 and 79 years old with urothelial cancer.

This chain links TRBV18 with TRBJ1-2, with D unclear. The germline V and J ends were trimmed by 2 bases and 6 bases, with 16 bases remaining between them. Germline lookup yields CDR1 KGHSH and CDR2 LQKENI. This CDR3 is built from 15 residues. CDR3 amino acids: CASSPSTTPRNGYTF. The CDR3 DNA is TGTGCCAGCTCACCAAGTACTACGCCACGCAATGGCTACACCTTC.

This chain links TRBV2 with TRBJ2-7, with 11 bases fitting TRBD2. Germline values: CDR1 SNHLY, CDR2 FYNNEI. V lost 10 bases to trimming and J lost 3 bases; unmatched junction nucleotides: 5. The CDR3 loop spans 13 amino acids. The CDR3, as DNA: TGTGCCAACGCCGGGACTAGCGGCTACGAGCAGTACTTC. The encoded protein is CANAGTSGYEQYF.

This clone appeared once. The CDR3 loop reads CASSQGASGELFF. As DNA, the CDR3 is TGTGCCAGCAGTCAGGGGGCGTCCGGGGAGCTGTTTTTT. The chain employs TRBV7-2 and TRBJ2-2; TRBD1 agrees at 8 bases. Germline assignment: CDR1 SGHTA and CDR2 FQGNSA. The CDR3 contains 13 residues. Trimming removed 6 bases from V and 6 bases from J; junction bases left unmatched: 3.

The chain links TRBV5-1 to TRBJ2-7; D perhaps matches TRBD1 (6 bases). With 2 bases removed from V and 6 bases from J, the gap between germline ends came to 12 bases. The CDR3 is 13 amino acids. Per the germline V gene, CDR1 is SGHRS and CDR2 is YFSETQ. The CDR3 coding sequence is TGCGCCAGCAGCTTAGCCCAGGGGTTCGAGCAGTACTTC. It yields the protein CASSLAQGFEQYF.

The chain joins TRBV4-1 to TRBJ2-7, with D perhaps matching TRBD1 (5 bases). V was clipped by 0 bases and J by 6 bases, with 15 bases between them. In germline, CDR1 is MGHRA, CDR2 YSYEKL. The CDR3 sequence is 15 residues long. The CDR3 protein is CASSQDLGHLSEQYF. Written as DNA, the CDR3 is TGCGCCAGCAGCCAAGATCTTGGACACCTCTCCGAGCAGTACTTC.

In this sample, this clone turned up a few times. The J gene is TRBJ1-1, the V gene TRBV27, with D tentatively TRBD1 (5 bases). V was cut by 5 bases and J by 4 bases, with 11 bases left in between. Germline CDR1 is MNHEY and CDR2 is SMNVEV (reference sequence). The length of the CDR3 is 13 residues. The CDR3 loop reads CASSGIGGTEAFF. Written as DNA, the CDR3 is TGTGCCAGCAGTGGAATCGGGGGCACTGAAGCTTTCTTT.

The V call is TRBV28, the J call TRBJ2-1; 8 nucleotides align to TRBD2. The germline V gene has CDR1 MDHEN and CDR2 SYDVKM. The junction had 9 bases not matched to a gene; V was cut back by 9 bases and J by 2 bases. The CDR3 has 15 amino acids. The CDR3 nucleotides are TGTGCCAGTTCATCCGGGAGGGTAGCCTACAATGAGCAGTTCTTC. Protein product: CASSSGRVAYNEQFF.

The V call is TRBV4-3, the J call TRBJ2-2; D ambiguous. The germline gives CDR1 LGHNA, CDR2 YSLEER. Between the trimmed V and J ends, which lost 0 bases and 6 bases, there was a span of 14 bases. The CDR3 consists of 16 residues. In DNA, the CDR3 is TGCGCCAGCAGCCAAGATCGGAGACGGTTCGCCGGGGAGCTGTTTTTT. Protein product: CASSQDRRRFAGELFF.

This clone appeared a single time. The rearrangement joins TRBV27 to TRBJ2-1, with D tentatively TRBD2 (5 bases). The CDR3 is made up of 16 amino acids. V was shortened by 5 bases and J by 0 bases, with 14 bases between the two germline ends. Looked up from germline, CDR1 is MNHEY and CDR2 is SMNVEV (reference sequence). DNA of the CDR3: TGTGCCAGCAGTGCCCGACTACAGAGCTCCTACAATGAGCAGTTCTTC. Its translation: CASSARLQSSYNEQFF.

This clone has a handful of counts. V gene TRBV7-3 combines with J gene TRBJ2-1; 9 positions agree with TRBD2. This CDR3 has 12 residues. In germline, CDR1 is SGHTA, CDR2 FQGTGA. J lost 15 bases, V lost 2 bases, and 5 bases had no gene match. The CDR3 nucleotides are TGTGCCAGCAGCTTAGACGCGGGGGGGTTGTTCTTC. This gives the protein CASSLDAGGLFF.

A remark on this clone: One junction end does not reproduce the germline sequence, and a read error may be involved. The chain employs TRBV6-1 and TRBJ2-6, with D tentatively TRBD1 (6 bases). Germline V gene sequence: CDR1 MNHNS, CDR2 SASEGT. The CDR3 runs 18 residues. CDR3: CASSQAPGATSGANVLTF. In DNA form, the CDR3 reads TGTGCCAGCAGTCAAGCCCCAGGGGCCACCTCTGGGGCCAACGTCCTGACTTTC.

CDR3 nucleotide sequence: TGTGCCAGCAGGTTTCTCCTCGACAGGGGTCTTTGGTCACCCCTCCACTTT. Protein: CASRFLLDRGLWSPLHF. This chain connects TRBV7-2 to TRBJ1-6; 8 bases match TRBD1. The CDR3 contains 17 residues. Germline lookup yields CDR1 SGHTA and CDR2 FQGNSA. After removal of 6 bases from V and 10 bases from J, the junction contained 17 bases not matched to a gene. Full variable domain (remainder filled in from reference TRBV7-2 and TRBJ1-6): GAGVSQSPSNKVTEKGKDVELRCDPISGHTALYWYRQSLGQGLEFLIYFQGNSAPDKSGLPSDRFSAERTGGSVSTLTIQRTQQEDSAVYLCASRFLLDRGLWSPLHFGNGTRLTVT.

The chain combines TRBV18 with TRBJ1-1; TRBD1 agrees at 8 bases. V trimming: 3 bases; J trimming: 4 bases; junction bases outside the gene matches: 4. The CDR3 length is 14 residues. The germline V gene has CDR1 KGHSH and CDR2 LQKENI. The CDR3 region is CASSPSTGGTEAFF. CDR3 DNA: TGTGCCAGCTCACCCTCTACAGGGGGCACTGAAGCTTTCTTT.

This clone was detected only a few times. The rearrangement joins TRBV5-1 to TRBJ2-5; 7 nucleotides agree with TRBD1. CDR3 size: 14 residues. CDR1 is SGHRS and CDR2 is YFSETQ in the germline V gene. With 4 bases clipped from V and 3 bases from J, the junction kept 6 bases outside the gene matches. The CDR3 DNA reads TGCGCCAGCAGCGTAACGACAGGGAAAGAGACCCAGTACTTC. Translation gives CASSVTTGKETQYF. The full variable domain, completed using reference TRBV5-1 and TRBJ2-5, is KAGVTQTPRYLIKTRGQQVTLSCSPISGHRSVSWYQQTPGQGLQFLFEYFSETQRNKGNFPGRFSGRQFSNSRSEMNVSTLELGDSALYLCASSVTTGKETQYFGPGTRLLVL.

The chain employs TRBV11-1 and TRBJ2-5; 13 nucleotides match TRBD2. The CDR3 contains 15 residues. V gave up 3 bases and J gave up 6 bases; unmatched junction bases: 4. Germline-derived CDR1 and CDR2 are SGHAT and FQDESV (reference sequence). In DNA form, the CDR3 reads TGTGCCAGCAGCTTTACTAGCGGGGGGGCGAAGACCCAGTACTTC. Translated, it gives CASSFTSGGAKTQYF.

This rearrangement joins TRBV11-2 to TRBJ2-7; 9 nucleotides line up with TRBD2. The germline V gene encodes CDR1 SGHAT and CDR2 FQNNGV. The CDR3 spans 16 residues. The V gene end was trimmed by 7 bases and the J gene end by 3 bases; junction bases not matched to a gene: 13. The CDR3 bases are TGTGCCAGCATCCCTTCACCTGGGACTAGCTTCTACGAGCAGTACTTC. This gives the protein CASIPSPGTSFYEQYF. Combining the CDR3 with reference TRBV11-2 and TRBJ2-7 gives the whole variable domain EAGVAQSPRYKIIEKRQSVAFWCNPISGHATLYWYQQILGQGPKLLIQFQNNGVVDDSQLPKDRFSAERLKGVDSTLKIQPAKLEDSAVYLCASIPSPGTSFYEQYFGPGTRLTVT.

This chain joins TRBV7-2 and TRBJ2-2, with TRBD2 matching over 7 bases. Germline CDR1 is SGHTA and CDR2 is FQGNSA. The CDR3 runs to 15 residues. With 5 bases clipped from V and 5 bases from J, the junction kept 8 bases outside the gene matches. As DNA, the CDR3 is TGTGCCAGCAGCACCAGTGGGGAGGGGACCGGGGAGCTGTTTTTT. It specifies CASSTSGEGTGELFF.

The chain carries TRBV28 and TRBJ1-4; D gene ambiguous. Trimming left V 1 base short and J 0 bases short, with 6 bases between. This CDR3 region has 15 residues. CDR1 is MDHEN, CDR2 SYDVKM, per germline. The CDR3 bases are TGTGCCAGCAGTTTATTCCGGGCAACTAATGAAAAACTGTTTTTT. It translates to CASSLFRATNEKLFF.

The chain couples TRBV4-1 to TRBJ2-2; 9 bases are a match to TRBD1. Germline V gene data show CDR1 as MGHRA and CDR2 as YSYEKL. Unmatched junction bases numbered 11, after V lost 2 bases and J lost 7 bases. CDR3 size: 17 residues. This CDR3 reads CASSQQPGQGGYGELFF. The CDR3 bases are TGCGCCAGCAGCCAACAACCGGGACAGGGAGGCTACGGGGAGCTGTTTTTT.

The V and J genes are TRBV28 and TRBJ2-1; the D gene is possibly TRBD1 (6 bases). CDR1 and CDR2 (germline): MDHEN, SYDVKM. The CDR3 runs to 16 residues. The V end lost 4 bases, the J end lost 10 bases, and 23 bases lay between the germline ends. The CDR3 DNA reads TGTGCCAGCAGTTCTACGGCCCAAGTTTGGGGGCGGGAGCAGTTCTTC. Amino acids: CASSSTAQVWGREQFF.

This clone was seen a single time. This chain uses TRBV6-1 with TRBJ1-4, with TRBD1 matching over 7 bases. With V trimmed by 6 bases and J by 3 bases, 7 bases remained unmatched. This CDR3 contains 15 residues. The germline V gene has CDR1 MNHNS and CDR2 SASEGT. CDR3 sequence: CASRGNRGPNEKLFF. The CDR3 DNA follows: TGTGCCAGCAGAGGTAACAGGGGACCTAATGAAAAACTGTTTTTT.